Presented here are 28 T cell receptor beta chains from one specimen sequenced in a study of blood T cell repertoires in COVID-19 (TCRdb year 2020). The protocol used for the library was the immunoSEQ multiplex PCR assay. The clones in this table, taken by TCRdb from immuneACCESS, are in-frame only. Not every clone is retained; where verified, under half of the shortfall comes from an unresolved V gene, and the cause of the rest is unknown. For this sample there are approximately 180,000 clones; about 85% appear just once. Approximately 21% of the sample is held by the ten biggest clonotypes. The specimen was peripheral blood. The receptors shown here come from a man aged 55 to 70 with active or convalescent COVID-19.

The CDR3 DNA reads as TGTGCCAGCAGCTTAGATACGGGCTACGAGCAGTACTTC. It specifies CASSLDTGYEQYF. The chain combines TRBV11-3 with TRBJ2-7; D unclear. The CDR3 consists of 13 residues. V dropped 0 bases and J dropped 3 bases, with 6 bases sitting between them. Germline loops: CDR1 SGHNT, CDR2 YENEEA.

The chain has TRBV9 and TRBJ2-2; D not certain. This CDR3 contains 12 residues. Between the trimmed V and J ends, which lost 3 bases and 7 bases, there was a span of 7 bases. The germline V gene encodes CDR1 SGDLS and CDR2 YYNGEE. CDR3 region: CASSERIGELFF. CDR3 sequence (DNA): TGTGCCAGCAGCGAGCGCATCGGGGAGCTGTTTTTT.

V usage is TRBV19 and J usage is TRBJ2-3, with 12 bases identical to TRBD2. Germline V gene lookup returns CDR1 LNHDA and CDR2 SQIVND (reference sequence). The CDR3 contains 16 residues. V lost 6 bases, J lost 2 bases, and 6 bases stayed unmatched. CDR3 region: CASRRGLAGYTDTQYF. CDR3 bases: TGTGCCAGTAGACGTGGACTAGCGGGGTACACAGATACGCAGTATTTT.

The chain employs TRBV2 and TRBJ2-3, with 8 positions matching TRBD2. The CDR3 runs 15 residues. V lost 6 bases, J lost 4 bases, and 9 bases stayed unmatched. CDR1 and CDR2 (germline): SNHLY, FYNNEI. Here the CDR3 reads CASRSSAGAPDTQYF. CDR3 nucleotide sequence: TGTGCCAGCAGGAGTTCAGCGGGGGCCCCAGATACGCAGTATTTT.

The CDR3 DNA follows: TGTGCCAGCAGCTTAGGGGCGGGGGGGCGAGAGACCCAGTACTTC. Translating it yields CASSLGAGGRETQYF. The rearrangement links TRBV11-2 to TRBJ2-5, with 9 bases aligning to TRBD2. CDR1 and CDR2 from the germline V gene are SGHAT and FQNNGV. Trimming at V came to 1 base and at J to 4 bases, leaving 4 bases not matched to a gene. The CDR3 loop spans 15 amino acids.

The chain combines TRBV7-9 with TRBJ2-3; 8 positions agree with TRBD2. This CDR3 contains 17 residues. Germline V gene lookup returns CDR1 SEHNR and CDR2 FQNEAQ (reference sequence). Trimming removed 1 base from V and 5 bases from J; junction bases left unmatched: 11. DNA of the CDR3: TGTGCCAGCAGCTTAGGTCCGGGACTAGTTAATGTAGATACGCAGTATTTT. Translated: CASSLGPGLVNVDTQYF.

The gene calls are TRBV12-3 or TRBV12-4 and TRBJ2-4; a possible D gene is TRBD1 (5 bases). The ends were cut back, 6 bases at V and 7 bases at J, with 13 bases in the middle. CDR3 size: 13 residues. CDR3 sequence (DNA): TGTGCCAGCAGCCTTGACGGACATAACATTCAGTACTTC. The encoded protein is CASSLDGHNIQYF.

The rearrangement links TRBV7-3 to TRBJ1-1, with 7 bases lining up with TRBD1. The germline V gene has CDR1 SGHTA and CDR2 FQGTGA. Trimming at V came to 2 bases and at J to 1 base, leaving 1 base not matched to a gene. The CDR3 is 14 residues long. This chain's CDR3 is CASSLGQANTEAFF. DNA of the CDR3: TGTGCCAGCAGCTTAGGACAGGCGAACACTGAAGCTTTCTTT.

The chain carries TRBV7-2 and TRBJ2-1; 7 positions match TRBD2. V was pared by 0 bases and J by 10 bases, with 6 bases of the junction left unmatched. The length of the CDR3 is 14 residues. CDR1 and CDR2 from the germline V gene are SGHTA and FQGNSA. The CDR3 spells CASSLAPMRGEQFF. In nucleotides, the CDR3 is TGTGCCAGCAGCTTAGCCCCCATGCGGGGGGAGCAGTTCTTC. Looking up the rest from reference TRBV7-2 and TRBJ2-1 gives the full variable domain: GAGVSQSPSNKVTEKGKDVELRCDPISGHTALYWYRQSLGQGLEFLIYFQGNSAPDKSGLPSDRFSAERTGGSVSTLTIQRTQQEDSAVYLCASSLAPMRGEQFFGPGTRLTVL.

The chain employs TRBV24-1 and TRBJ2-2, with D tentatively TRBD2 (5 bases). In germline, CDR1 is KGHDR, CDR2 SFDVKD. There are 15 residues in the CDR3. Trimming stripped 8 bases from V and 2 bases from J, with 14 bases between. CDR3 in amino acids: CATMGEGGNTGELFF. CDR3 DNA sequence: TGTGCCACCATGGGCGAGGGCGGAAACACCGGGGAGCTGTTTTTT.

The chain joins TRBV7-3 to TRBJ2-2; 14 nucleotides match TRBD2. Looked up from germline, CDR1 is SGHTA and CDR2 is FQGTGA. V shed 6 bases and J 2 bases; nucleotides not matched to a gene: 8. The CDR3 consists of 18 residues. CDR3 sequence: CASRWGLAGVFNTGELFF. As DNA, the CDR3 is TGTGCCAGCAGGTGGGGACTAGCGGGGGTATTTAACACCGGGGAGCTGTTTTTT.

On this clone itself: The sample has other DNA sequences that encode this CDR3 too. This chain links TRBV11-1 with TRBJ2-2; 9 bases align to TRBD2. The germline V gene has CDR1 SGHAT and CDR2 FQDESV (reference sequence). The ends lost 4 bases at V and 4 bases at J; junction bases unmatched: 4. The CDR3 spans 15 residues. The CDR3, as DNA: TGTGCCAGCAGCTCGCGGGGGGGGAGCACCGGGGAGCTGTTTTTT. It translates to CASSSRGGSTGELFF.

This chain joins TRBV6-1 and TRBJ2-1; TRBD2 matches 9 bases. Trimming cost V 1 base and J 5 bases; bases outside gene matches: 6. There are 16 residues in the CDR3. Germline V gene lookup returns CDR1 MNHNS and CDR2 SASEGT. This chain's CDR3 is CASSEEIAGDHNEQFF. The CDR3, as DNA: TGTGCCAGCAGTGAAGAAATAGCGGGGGACCACAATGAGCAGTTCTTC.

For the CDR3, the DNA is TGTGCCAGTAGTAACAGGGGGGACAGGGCCACGGAGGAGCAGTACTTC. Encoded protein: CASSNRGDRATEEQYF. The V and J genes are TRBV19 and TRBJ2-7, with TRBD1 identical over 9 bases. Trimming at V came to 4 bases and at J to 7 bases, leaving 14 bases not matched to a gene. This CDR3 has 16 amino acids. Germline CDR1 LNHDA, CDR2 SQIVND (reference sequence).

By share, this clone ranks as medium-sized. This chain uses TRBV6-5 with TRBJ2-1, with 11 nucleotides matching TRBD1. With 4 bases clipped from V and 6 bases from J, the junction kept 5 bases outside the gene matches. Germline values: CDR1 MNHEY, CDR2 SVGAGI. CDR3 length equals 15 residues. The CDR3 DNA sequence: TGTGCCAGCAGTTTTGGACAGGGGGCATTCAATGAGCAGTTCTTC. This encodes CASSFGQGAFNEQFF.

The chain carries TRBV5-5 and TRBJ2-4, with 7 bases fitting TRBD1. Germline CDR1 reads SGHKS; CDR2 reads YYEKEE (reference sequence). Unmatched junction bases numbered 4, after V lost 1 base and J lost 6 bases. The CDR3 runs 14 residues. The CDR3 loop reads CASSLSSGGNIQYF. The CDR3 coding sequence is TGTGCCAGCAGCTTGTCGTCAGGGGGAAACATTCAGTACTTC.

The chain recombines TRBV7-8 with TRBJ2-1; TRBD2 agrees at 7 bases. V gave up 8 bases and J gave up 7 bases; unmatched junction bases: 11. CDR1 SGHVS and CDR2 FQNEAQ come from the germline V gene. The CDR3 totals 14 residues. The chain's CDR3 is CASRFLGGGNEQFF. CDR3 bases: TGTGCCAGCCGTTTCCTCGGCGGGGGAAATGAGCAGTTCTTC. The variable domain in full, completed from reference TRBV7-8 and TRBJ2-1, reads GAGVSQSPRYKVAKRGQDVALRCDPISGHVSLFWYQQALGQGPEFLTYFQNEAQLDKSGLPSDRFFAERPEGSVSTLKIQRTQQEDSAVYLCASRFLGGGNEQFFGPGTRLTVL.

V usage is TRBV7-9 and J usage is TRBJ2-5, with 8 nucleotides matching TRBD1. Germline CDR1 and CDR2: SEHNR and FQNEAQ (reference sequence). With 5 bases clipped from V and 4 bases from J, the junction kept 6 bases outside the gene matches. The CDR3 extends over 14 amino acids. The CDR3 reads CASSPTGDRETQYF. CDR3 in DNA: TGTGCCAGCAGCCCGACAGGGGACCGAGAGACCCAGTACTTC. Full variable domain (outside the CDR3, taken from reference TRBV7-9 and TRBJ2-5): DTGVSQNPRHKITKRGQNVTFRCDPISEHNRLYWYRQTLGQGPEFLTYFQNEAQLEKSRLLSDRFSAERPKGSFSTLEIQRTEQGDSAMYLCASSPTGDRETQYFGPGTRLLVL.

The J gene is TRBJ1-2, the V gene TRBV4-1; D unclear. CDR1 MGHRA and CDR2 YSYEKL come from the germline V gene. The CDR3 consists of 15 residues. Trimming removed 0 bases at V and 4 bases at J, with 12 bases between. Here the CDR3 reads CASSQEARVAYGYTF. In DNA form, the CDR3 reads TGCGCCAGCAGCCAAGAGGCCCGTGTGGCCTATGGCTACACCTTC.

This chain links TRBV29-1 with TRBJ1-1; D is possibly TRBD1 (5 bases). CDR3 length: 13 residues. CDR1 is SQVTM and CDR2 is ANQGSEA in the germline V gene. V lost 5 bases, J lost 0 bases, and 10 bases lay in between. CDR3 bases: TGCAGCGTTCTGGACACCCTGAACACTGAAGCTTTCTTT. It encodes CSVLDTLNTEAFF.

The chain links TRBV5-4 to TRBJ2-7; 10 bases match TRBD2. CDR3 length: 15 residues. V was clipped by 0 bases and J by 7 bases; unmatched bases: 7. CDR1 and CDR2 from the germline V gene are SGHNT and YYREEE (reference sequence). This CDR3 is CASSLELAGGSEQYF. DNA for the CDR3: TGTGCCAGCAGCTTGGAGTTAGCGGGGGGTAGTGAGCAGTACTTC.

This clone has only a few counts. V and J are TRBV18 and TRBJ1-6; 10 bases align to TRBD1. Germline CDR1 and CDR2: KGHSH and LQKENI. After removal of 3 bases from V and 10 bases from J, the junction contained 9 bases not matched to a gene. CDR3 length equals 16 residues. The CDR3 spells CASSPMGQGLRSPLHF. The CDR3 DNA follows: TGTGCCAGCTCACCGATGGGACAGGGGTTGAGGTCACCCCTCCACTTT.

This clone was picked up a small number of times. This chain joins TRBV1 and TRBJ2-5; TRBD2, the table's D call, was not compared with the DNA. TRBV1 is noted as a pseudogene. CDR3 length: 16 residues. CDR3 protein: CTSSQGDSGGQETQYF. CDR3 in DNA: TGCACCAGCAGCCAAGGTGATAGCGGGGGCCAAGAGACCCAGTACTTC.

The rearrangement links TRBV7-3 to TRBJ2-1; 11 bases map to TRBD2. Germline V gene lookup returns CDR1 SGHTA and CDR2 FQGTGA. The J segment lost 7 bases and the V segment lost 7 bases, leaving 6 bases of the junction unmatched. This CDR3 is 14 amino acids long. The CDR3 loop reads CASKLAGELNEQFF. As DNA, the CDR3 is TGTGCCAGCAAACTAGCGGGGGAGCTTAATGAGCAGTTCTTC.

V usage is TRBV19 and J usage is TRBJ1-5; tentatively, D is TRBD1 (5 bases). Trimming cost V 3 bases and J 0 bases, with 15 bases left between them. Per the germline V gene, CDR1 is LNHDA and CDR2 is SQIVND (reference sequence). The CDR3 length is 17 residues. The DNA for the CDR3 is TGTGCCAGTAGTATCAGGGAGAGGAGGGATAGCAATCAGCCCCAGCATTTT. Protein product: CASSIRERRDSNQPQHF. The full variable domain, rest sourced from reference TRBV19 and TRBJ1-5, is DGGITQSPKYLFRKEGQNVTLSCEQNLNHDAMYWYRQDPGQGLRLIYYSQIVNDFQKGDIAEGYSVSREKKESFPLTVTSAQKNPTAFYLCASSIRERRDSNQPQHFGDGTRLSIL.

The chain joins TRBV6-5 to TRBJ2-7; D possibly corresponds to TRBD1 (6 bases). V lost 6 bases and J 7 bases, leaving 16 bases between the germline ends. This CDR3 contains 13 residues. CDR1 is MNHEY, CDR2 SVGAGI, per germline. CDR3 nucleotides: TGTGCCAGCAGCTCGGACAGCTACGAGGAGCAGTACTTC. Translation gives CASSSDSYEEQYF.

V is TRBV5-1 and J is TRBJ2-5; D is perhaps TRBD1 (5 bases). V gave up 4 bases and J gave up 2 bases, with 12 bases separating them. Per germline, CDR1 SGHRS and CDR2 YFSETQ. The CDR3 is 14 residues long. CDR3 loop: CASSTTAIQETQYF. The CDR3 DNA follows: TGCGCCAGCAGCACGACAGCGATACAAGAGACCCAGTACTTC.

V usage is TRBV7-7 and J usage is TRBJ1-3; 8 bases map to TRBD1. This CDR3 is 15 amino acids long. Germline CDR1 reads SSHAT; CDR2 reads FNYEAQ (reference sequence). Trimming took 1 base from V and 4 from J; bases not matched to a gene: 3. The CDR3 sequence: CASSLGTGSGNTIYF. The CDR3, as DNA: TGTGCCAGCAGCTTAGGGACAGGGAGCGGAAACACCATATATTTT.